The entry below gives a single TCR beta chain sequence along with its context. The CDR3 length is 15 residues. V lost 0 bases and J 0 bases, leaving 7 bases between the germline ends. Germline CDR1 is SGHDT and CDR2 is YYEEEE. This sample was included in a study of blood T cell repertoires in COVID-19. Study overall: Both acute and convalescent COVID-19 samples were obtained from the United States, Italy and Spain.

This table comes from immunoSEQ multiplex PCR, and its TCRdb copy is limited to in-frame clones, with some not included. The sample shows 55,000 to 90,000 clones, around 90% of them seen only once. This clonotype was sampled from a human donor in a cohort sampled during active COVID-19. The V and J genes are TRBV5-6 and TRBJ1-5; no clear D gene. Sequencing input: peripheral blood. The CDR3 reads CASSLGRHSNQPQHF. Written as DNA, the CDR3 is TGTGCCAGCAGCTTGGGCAGACATAGCAATCAGCCCCAGCATTTT.